This T cell receptor (beta chain) was found in a study of Ad26.COV2.S vaccination and SARS-CoV-2 variants (dated by TCRdb to the early 2020s). Regarding the study in general: Donors in the vaccine arm were drawn from COV1001, a multicentre, randomized, double-blind, placebo-controlled phase I-IIa trial testing Ad26.COV2.S in healthy adults. Ad26.COV2.S was given intramuscularly at 5x10^10 or 1x10^11 viral particles, as a single shot or as two shots 56 days apart. Sequencing of the TCRbeta repertoire served to evaluate the specificity and breadth of SARS-CoV-2-reactive T cell receptors following Ad26.COV2.S vaccination. The TCR-sequenced set comprised about 32 samples: around 20 Ad26.COV2.S vaccine recipients, 5 placebo recipients and 8 SARS-CoV-2 convalescent individuals. Trial participants were randomized into five groups of five, in which low-dose or high-dose Ad26.COV2.S was given once or twice, or placebo was given on both occasions. Blinding of investigators to trial group allocation was maintained during experiments and outcome assessment.

According to the study, the label for this sample's treatment or condition signals: roughly 20 received Ad26.COV2.S at low or high dose, single or two shots; 5 received placebo; per-sample allocation not given. For vaccine and placebo recipients, the sequenced repertoires came from samples collected on day 63 after the first injection. Cohort 1b enrolled about two dozen adults aged 18-55 years at a single site in Boston, USA, between 29 July and 7 August 2020. Ad26.COV2.S was a replication-incompetent adenovirus type 26 vector that expressed a prefusion-stabilized SARS-CoV-2 spike protein derived from the original Wuhan strain. The immunoSEQ Assay was used to sequence TCRbeta CDR3 regions. After extraction, genomic DNA underwent amplification by bias-controlled multiplex PCR, followed by high-throughput sequencing. The original methods were these. Collapsing and filtering of sequences were performed to quantify the absolute abundance of each unique TCRbeta CDR3 region. T cell fraction was estimated by normalizing TCRbeta template counts to usable DNA, which was measured by amplifying reference genes present in all nucleated cells. Repertoire TCRs were annotated as SARS-CoV-2-specific by exact matching of V gene, CDR3 amino acid sequence and J gene to a known reactive TCR set. MIRA supplied the reference SARS-CoV-2 TCR set, which was filtered for enrichment in COVID-19-positive ImmuneCODE repertoires so that public or cross-reactive TCRs were removed. Drawing on the MIRA antigens, annotated TCRs were analysed further at the level of specific ORF or position within ORF. Depth was the summed frequency of annotated unique rearrangements, while breadth was defined as annotated unique rearrangements over total unique productive rearrangements. Two-sided Wilcoxon rank-sum tests were applied when comparing TCR breadth between groups. TCRdb retrieved this table from immuneACCESS and kept in-frame rearrangements only. Not all clones are present; in checked studies, unresolved V genes account for under half, and no reason is known for the remainder. V, J and clone size are those of that table, while D and trimming were read from the DNA. The sample table shows 350,000 to 450,000 clones, and roughly 90% are seen once. The top ten clonotypes cover 1.5% to 2% of the sample.

What the study reported, not specific to this receptor: Substantial breadth of spike-specific CD8+ and CD4+ T cell responses was reported after vaccination. Comparable non-spike TCR breadth was observed between vaccine and placebo recipients, consistent with only spike being contained in the vaccine. According to the authors, total T cell responses may have been underestimated by the TCR breadth and depth analyses. Ad26.COV2.S recipients had higher spike-specific TCR breadth than placebo recipients (P = 0.0014). The study was not powered for comparison of responses between vaccine doses or regimens.

This clone has only a few counts. There is no known antigen for this receptor. Within one base of it there is no much larger clone, and no base qualities were kept. The TCR originated in a person between 18 and 65 years old who received the Ad26.COV2.S COVID-19 vaccine or a placebo. The sample here was peripheral blood, taken in a trial of Ad26.COV2.S vaccine versus placebo.

The CDR3 protein: CASSSGQGRAGELFF. The DNA is as follows: TGTGCCAGTAGTTCAGGACAGGGGAGAGCCGGGGAGCTGTTTTTT. This receptor chain uses TRBV19 and TRBJ2-2, and 9 junctional nucleotides match TRBD1. Counted from cysteine to phenylalanine, this CDR3 has 15 amino acids. Only CDR3 DNA is held: 45 bases, read in frame from base 1. V is cut back by 5 bases and J by 6 bases, with 7 bases in the junction unmatched. Per the germline V gene (reference sequence), LNHDA is the CDR1 and SQIVND is the CDR2.